This T cell receptor (beta chain) was recovered during a study of shared clonotypes between healthy human individuals. The wider study: The plates for each donor numbered three CD4 naive, three CD4 memory, two CD8 naive and one CD8 memory.

Trimming took 1 base from V and 5 from J, leaving 3 bases between them. The CDR3 extends over 12 amino acids. Germline V lookup: CDR1 SEHNR, CDR2 FQNEAQ (reference sequence). On this clone: Its antigen is not known. Additional DNA sequences in this sample encode the identical CDR3.

Findings and limits, study-wide: Non-shared clonotypes had lower generation probabilities than those shared by all four donors. Among the subsets, naive ones generally showed larger estimated richness than memory ones.

Measured with immunoSEQ multiplex PCR; TCRdb has only the in-frame clones, and not every one. Altogether about 680,000 clones are present, under 80% being singletons, with the ten largest covering over 1.5%. In the CD4+ fraction, cells were divided into CD45RA+ naive and CD45RA-negative memory subsets. The TCR sequence derives from a woman aged 25 to 39 in good health. The chain couples TRBV7-9 to TRBJ1-5; D is unresolved. The specimen sequenced was memory CD4+ T cells sorted from blood. Subset of the sample: CD45RA-negative fraction. The CDR3 nucleotides read TGTGCCAGCAGCTTAGGGGATCAGCCCCAGCATTTT. This codes for CASSLGDQPQHF.